One T cell receptor (beta chain) is described in this entry. This sample was included in a study of blood T cell repertoires in COVID-19. Turning to the study itself: The analysed material was cDNA or gDNA that came from T cells, B-cell-depleted T cells, or PBMCs.

V gave up 0 bases and J gave up 1 base; unmatched junction bases: 8. This CDR3 spans 18 amino acids. Germline V lookup: CDR1 SGHVS, CDR2 FQNEAQ. Original handling: Nucleated cell counts were estimated from reference gene primer amplification. TCRdb's copy holds only in-frame clones and misses some; the assay was immunoSEQ multiplex PCR. V, J and clone size derive from that table, while D and trimming were established from the DNA sequence. In the table there are about 230,000 clones, around nine tenths of which are singletons. The clonotype originates from an older woman with acute or convalescent COVID-19. The chain is built from TRBV7-8 and TRBJ1-3, with 8 bases identical to TRBD1. Sequencing used peripheral blood. CDR3 DNA sequence: TGTGCCAGCAGCTTAGCTGTAGGACAGGGCGGATCTGGAAACACCATATATTTT. Its protein product is CASSLAVGQGGSGNTIYF.